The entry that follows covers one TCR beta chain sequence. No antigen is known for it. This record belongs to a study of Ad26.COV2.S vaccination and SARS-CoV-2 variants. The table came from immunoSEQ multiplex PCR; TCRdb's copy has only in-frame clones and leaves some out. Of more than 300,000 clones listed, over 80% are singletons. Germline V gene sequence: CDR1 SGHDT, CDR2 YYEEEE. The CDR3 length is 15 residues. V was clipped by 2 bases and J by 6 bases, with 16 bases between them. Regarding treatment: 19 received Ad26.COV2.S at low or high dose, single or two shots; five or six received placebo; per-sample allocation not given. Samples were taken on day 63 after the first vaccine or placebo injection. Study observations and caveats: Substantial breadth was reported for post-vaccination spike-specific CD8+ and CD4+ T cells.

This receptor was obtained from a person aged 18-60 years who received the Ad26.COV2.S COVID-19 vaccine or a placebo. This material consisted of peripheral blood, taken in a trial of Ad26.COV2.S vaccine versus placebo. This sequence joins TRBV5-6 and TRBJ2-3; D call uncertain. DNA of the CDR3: TGTGCCAGCAGCTTCACAGTTCATGTGACCGATACGCAGTATTTT. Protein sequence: CASSFTVHVTDTQYF.